This TCR beta chain was observed in a study of cytomegalovirus exposure and HLA in healthy donors. This clone was counted a single time. Its target is unknown. The PCR was carried out with 60 Vbeta primers and 13 Jbeta primers. Profiled with immunoSEQ multiplex PCR; TCRdb holds only in-frame clones, not every one. The sample has roughly 100,000 clones, roughly four fifths seen once. The germline CDR1 and CDR2 sequences are SGHRS and YFSETQ. With V trimmed by 3 bases and J by 5 bases, 6 bases remained unmatched. The CDR3 is 14 amino acids. Broader study findings: Clonal expansion, a later analysis showed, was greater in HLA-associated TCR beta chains than in equally common others. Researchers counted roughly 150 TCR beta chains as cytomegalovirus-associated.

This sequence was found in a male donor in good health and CMV-seropositive. The V call is TRBV5-1, the J call TRBJ2-5; TRBD2 aligns across 8 bases. Sequencing input: PBMCs. Written as DNA, the CDR3 is TGCGCCAGCAGCTCCCGACTAGCGTGGGAGACCCAGTACTTC. This codes for CASSSRLAWETQYF.